Each of the 10 T cell receptor beta chains below was sequenced from the same sample in a study of T cells in localized non-small cell lung cancer. The data were produced by immunoSEQ multiplex PCR, yet TCRdb's version contains in-frame clones alone and is incomplete. The sample records around 35,000 clones, 93% being singletons. Sequenced material: peripheral blood, taken before any cancer treatment. The origin of the receptors is a female donor of 60 years or more with stage I lung adenocarcinoma.

This chain links TRBV6-5 with TRBJ1-5; TRBD1 aligns across 8 bases. J was trimmed by 4 bases and V by 5 bases; bases with no gene match: 1. The CDR3 spans 13 residues. Per the germline V gene, CDR1 is MNHEY and CDR2 is SVGAGI. CDR3 DNA: TGTGCCAGCAGTAGGACAGGGAATCAGCCCCAGCATTTT. It specifies CASSRTGNQPQHF.

The CDR3 region is CASSHPGLAGGSSYNEQFF. DNA of the CDR3: TGCGCCAGCAGCCATCCGGGACTAGCGGGCGGAAGCTCCTACAATGAGCAGTTCTTC. This sequence joins TRBV4-1 and TRBJ2-1; 12 bases fit TRBD2. Germline lookup yields CDR1 MGHRA and CDR2 YSYEKL. The ends lost 3 bases at V and 0 bases at J; junction bases unmatched: 9. The CDR3 sequence is 19 residues long.

The chain recombines TRBV10-3 with TRBJ2-3, with D possibly TRBD2 on 5 matching bases. CDR1 and CDR2 from the germline V gene are ENHRY and SYGVKD. Between the trimmed V and J ends, which lost 8 bases and 3 bases, there was a span of 9 bases. This CDR3 spans 12 amino acids. In DNA, the CDR3 is TGTGCCATCTCTAGCAGGACAGATACGCAGTATTTT. It encodes CAISSRTDTQYF.

The V and J genes are TRBV11-3 and TRBJ1-3, with 8 bases identical to TRBD1. The CDR3 is 15 residues long. Germline CDR1 reads SGHNT; CDR2 reads YENEEA. After removal of 4 bases from V and 0 bases from J, the junction contained 2 bases not matched to a gene. This CDR3 is CASSSDRGSGNTIYF. The CDR3 coding sequence is TGTGCCAGCAGCTCCGACAGGGGCTCTGGAAACACCATATATTTT.

The rearrangement joins TRBV7-2 to TRBJ1-1; TRBD1 matches 8 bases. This CDR3 region has 14 residues. Germline CDR1 and CDR2: SGHTA and FQGNSA. Trimming took 4 bases from V and 1 from J; bases not matched to a gene: 2. Here the CDR3 reads CASSSQGANTEAFF. The CDR3, as DNA: TGTGCCAGCAGCTCGCAGGGGGCGAACACTGAAGCTTTCTTT.

This chain uses TRBV4-3 with TRBJ1-2; the match to TRBD1 covers 10 bases. V shed 4 bases and J 5 bases; nucleotides not matched to a gene: 7. The germline V gene has CDR1 LGHNA and CDR2 YSLEER. The CDR3 has 15 amino acids. The CDR3: CASSRDRGDWYGYTF. The CDR3 DNA sequence: TGCGCCAGCAGCCGGGACAGGGGAGATTGGTATGGCTACACCTTC.

The chain combines TRBV28 with TRBJ2-3; TRBD2 aligns across 9 bases. Trimming at V came to 6 bases and at J to 4 bases, leaving 11 bases not matched to a gene. This CDR3 region has 16 residues. Germline-derived CDR1 and CDR2 are MDHEN and SYDVKM. In nucleotides, the CDR3 is TGTGCCAGCAGAAGTACGGGAGCGGGGGGTGCAGATACGCAGTATTTT. This translates into CASRSTGAGGADTQYF.

This chain links TRBV29-1 with TRBJ1-3, with TRBD1 matching over 8 bases. The germline CDR1 and CDR2 sequences are SQVTM and ANQGSEA. This CDR3 region has 14 residues. V lost 4 bases to trimming and J lost 3 bases; unmatched junction nucleotides: 5. The CDR3 spells CSVVRTGYGNTIYF. CDR3 in DNA: TGCAGCGTTGTTAGGACAGGGTATGGAAACACCATATATTTT.

The V and J genes are TRBV28 and TRBJ2-1, with 9 bases lining up with TRBD2. Per germline, CDR1 MDHEN and CDR2 SYDVKM. CDR3 length: 14 residues. J lost 4 bases, V lost 7 bases, and 5 bases had no gene match. CDR3 residues: CASTAGGGYNEQFF. CDR3 sequence (DNA): TGTGCCAGCACTGCGGGGGGGGGTTACAATGAGCAGTTCTTC.

As DNA, the CDR3 is TGTGCCAGTAGTATCACCGGGAACTATGGCTACACCTTC. This sequence encodes CASSITGNYGYTF. The gene calls are TRBV19 and TRBJ1-2; D is unresolved. The V end was cut by 3 bases, the J end by 2 bases, with 7 bases between. This CDR3 has 13 amino acids. The V gene's germline CDR1 is LNHDA and CDR2 SQIVND (reference sequence).